Each of the 24 T cell receptor beta chains below was sequenced from the same sample in a study of CD8 T cells in Susac syndrome. RNA in amounts of roughly 0.5 to 1 ug was reverse transcribed with random hexamers. TCRdb reanalysed the immunoSEQ multiplex PCR reads using MiXCR and keeps one entry per CDR3 protein. The sample comprises more than 150,000 distinct CDR3 sequences, about 95% of which are singletons, and approximately 0.16% rests with the top ten. Specimen: CD8+ T cells from PBMCs. Receptors originate from a human donor with Susac syndrome.

This clonotype was seen once. The gene calls are TRBV2 and TRBJ2-3; no clear D gene. CDR1 is SNHLY and CDR2 is FYNNEI in the germline V gene. This CDR3 spans 15 amino acids. V lost 7 bases, J lost 2 bases, and 16 bases lay in between. CDR3 in amino acids: CASTIGHRFTDTQYF. The CDR3 DNA reads as TGTGCCAGCACTATCGGGCACCGGTTCACAGATACGCAGTATTTT.

J is TRBJ1-2 and V is TRBV27; D is possibly TRBD1 (5 bases). The CDR3 has 14 residues. Germline values: CDR1 MNHEY, CDR2 SMNVEV (reference sequence). The ends were cut back, 4 bases at V and 8 bases at J, with 17 bases in the middle. CDR3 nucleotides: TGTGCCAGCAGTTCCCAACCCGGAGGGGAAGGCTACACCTTC. Amino acids: CASSSQPGGEGYTF.

This chain uses TRBV3-1 with TRBJ2-1; D is unresolved. Trimming stripped 3 bases from V and 0 bases from J, with 9 bases between. The CDR3 runs 15 residues. Germline V lookup: CDR1 LGHDT, CDR2 YNNKEL (reference sequence). The CDR3 reads CASSHDWSSYNEQFF. The CDR3 DNA reads TGTGCCAGCAGCCATGACTGGAGCTCCTACAATGAGCAGTTCTTC.

The genes are TRBV15 and TRBJ1-1; D gene uncertain. Trimming pared 3 bases from V and 1 base from J, leaving 15 bases between. The germline gives CDR1 LNHNV, CDR2 YYDKDF (reference sequence). This CDR3 has 16 amino acids. The CDR3 sequence: CATSSNGQTSNTEAFF. CDR3 nucleotides: TGTGCCACCAGCAGTAACGGCCAAACATCGAACACTGAAGCTTTCTTT.

The gene calls are TRBV5-1 and TRBJ2-7; perhaps TRBD1 as D (5 bases). With 0 bases removed from V and 5 bases from J, the gap between germline ends came to 15 bases. Germline lookup yields CDR1 SGHRS and CDR2 YFSETQ. CDR3 length: 15 residues. CDR3 residues: CASSLDDQGSHEQYF. CDR3 bases: TGCGCCAGCAGCTTGGACGACCAGGGATCCCACGAGCAGTACTTC. The full variable domain, in which reference TRBV5-1 and TRBJ2-7 provide the parts outside the CDR3, is KAGVTQTPRYLIKTRGQQVTLSCSPISGHRSVSWYQQTPGQGLQFLFEYFSETQRNKGNFPGRFSGRQFSNSRSEMNVSTLELGDSALYLCASSLDDQGSHEQYFGPGTRLTVT.

V is TRBV3-1 and J is TRBJ2-7; 10 nucleotides match TRBD2. CDR1 and CDR2 from the germline V gene are LGHDT and YNNKEL (reference sequence). This CDR3 comprises 15 residues. J gave up 3 bases and V 1 base, and 3 bases lay outside the gene matches. CDR3 in amino acids: CASSQGTSGYYEQYF. CDR3 bases: TGTGCCAGCAGCCAAGGGACTAGCGGCTACTACGAGCAGTACTTC.

There are a few counts of this clonotype. The gene calls are TRBV3-1 and TRBJ2-7; D is undetermined. Between the trimmed V and J ends, which lost 0 bases and 2 bases, there was a span of 5 bases. This CDR3 is built from 13 residues. CDR1 is LGHDT, CDR2 YNNKEL, per germline (reference sequence). DNA for the CDR3: TGTGCCAGCAGCCAAGATTCCCCCTACGAGCAGTACTTC. Amino acid sequence: CASSQDSPYEQYF.

The V call is TRBV25-1, the J call TRBJ2-3; D is undetermined. V lost 4 bases to trimming and J lost 6 bases, with 5 bases between them. Germline V lookup: CDR1 MGHDK, CDR2 SYGVNS. The CDR3 loop spans 11 amino acids. The CDR3 reads CASSGPDTQYF. The CDR3 DNA is TGTGCCAGCAGTGGGCCTGATACGCAGTATTTT. The full variable domain, rest sourced from reference TRBV25-1 and TRBJ2-3, is EADIYQTPRYLVIGTGKKITLECSQTMGHDKMYWYQQDPGMELHLIHYSYGVNSTEKGDLSSESTVSRIRTEHFPLTLESARPSHTSQYLCASSGPDTQYFGPGTRLTVL.

The J gene is TRBJ1-2, the V gene TRBV20-1; TRBD1 agrees at 9 bases. The junction had 9 bases not matched to a gene; V was cut back by 1 base and J by 6 bases. CDR1 is DFQATT, CDR2 SNEGSKA, per germline (reference sequence). The CDR3 runs to 15 residues. CDR3 DNA: TGCAGTGCTAGAGGGGGCGGGACAGGGAGCCATGGCTACACCTTC. Residues: CSARGGGTGSHGYTF.

This sequence joins TRBV7-8 and TRBJ2-1; 7 positions match TRBD2. Germline V gene lookup returns CDR1 SGHVS and CDR2 FQNEAQ. The CDR3 is 13 amino acids. The J segment lost 12 bases and the V segment lost 0 bases, leaving 5 bases of the junction unmatched. The CDR3 sequence is CASSLAEGGGQFF. The CDR3 nucleotides read TGTGCCAGCAGCTTAGCTGAAGGCGGGGGGCAGTTCTTC. The full variable domain, in which reference TRBV7-8 and TRBJ2-1 provide the parts outside the CDR3, is GAGVSQSPRYKVAKRGQDVALRCDPISGHVSLFWYQQALGQGPEFLTYFQNEAQLDKSGLPSDRFFAERPEGSVSTLKIQRTQQEDSAVYLCASSLAEGGGQFFGPGTRLTVL.

The rearrangement uses TRBV30 and TRBJ1-2; D not resolved. The CDR3 has 11 residues. The germline V and J ends were trimmed by 2 bases and 6 bases, with 7 bases remaining between them. Germline CDR1 GTSNPN, CDR2 SVGIG (reference sequence). CDR3 sequence (DNA): TGTGCCTGGAGTCCTGGGAATGGCTACACCTTC. It encodes CAWSPGNGYTF.

This rearrangement joins TRBV27 to TRBJ1-5; D is perhaps TRBD1 (5 bases). The germline V gene has CDR1 MNHEY and CDR2 SMNVEV (reference sequence). This CDR3 has 14 residues. V was clipped by 6 bases and J by 7 bases, with 16 bases between them. DNA of the CDR3: TGTGCCAGCAGGCGGCAGGGATCGGGACAGCCCCAGCATTTT. Translating gives CASRRQGSGQPQHF.

This clonotype was seen a single time. CDR3 region: CASSLSQGATEAFF. CDR3 in DNA: TGTGCCAGCAGTTTATCCCAGGGGGCCACTGAAGCTTTCTTT. The chain has TRBV12-3 or TRBV12-4 and TRBJ1-1, with TRBD1 matching 8 bases. This CDR3 is 14 amino acids long. Trimming cost V 2 bases and J 4 bases; bases outside gene matches: 3.

V and J are TRBV5-6 and TRBJ2-1, with D unclear. CDR1 SGHDT and CDR2 YYEEEE come from the germline V gene. There are 15 residues in the CDR3. V was shortened by 1 base and J by 0 bases, with 8 bases between the two germline ends. The CDR3 protein is CASSLTVSSYNEQFF. For the CDR3, the DNA is TGTGCCAGCAGCTTGACGGTTAGCTCCTACAATGAGCAGTTCTTC. The variable domain in full, completed from reference TRBV5-6 and TRBJ2-1, reads DAGVTQSPTHLIKTRGQQVTLRCSPKSGHDTVSWYQQALGQGPQFIFQYYEEEERQRGNFPDRFSGHQFPNYSSELNVNALLLGDSALYLCASSLTVSSYNEQFFGPGTRLTVL.

DNA for the CDR3: TGTGCCAGCAGTTTTGGTGCAGGTACCTACGAGCAGTACTTC. Protein: CASSFGAGTYEQYF. The chain uses TRBV12-3 or TRBV12-4 and TRBJ2-7; D not resolved. V gave up 3 bases and J gave up 2 bases, with 11 bases separating them. This CDR3 is built from 14 residues.

The chain is built from TRBV9 and TRBJ2-1, with a possible D match to TRBD2 (5 bases). The V end lost 0 bases, the J end lost 1 base, and 11 bases lay between the germline ends. CDR1 and CDR2 (germline): SGDLS, YYNGEE. This CDR3 region has 16 residues. In DNA, the CDR3 is TGTGCCAGCAGCGTAGTCGGGGAAGGGTCCTACAATGAGCAGTTCTTC. It yields the protein CASSVVGEGSYNEQFF.

The V call is TRBV6-5, the J call TRBJ2-7; TRBD2 agrees at 10 bases. Germline V gives CDR1 MNHEY, CDR2 SVGAGI. CDR3 size: 14 residues. J gave up 6 bases and V 6 bases, and 8 bases lay outside the gene matches. DNA for the CDR3: TGTGCCAGCAGGGTTAGCGGGGGGCGTTTCGAGCAGTACTTC. Its translation: CASRVSGGRFEQYF.

The V and J genes are TRBV15 and TRBJ1-5; 8 positions match TRBD1. The CDR3 sequence is 16 residues long. Germline V lookup: CDR1 LNHNV, CDR2 YYDKDF (reference sequence). After removal of 3 bases from V and 3 bases from J, the junction contained 7 bases not matched to a gene. The CDR3 region is CATSSGQGGTNQPQHF. The CDR3 DNA reads TGTGCCACCAGCAGCGGACAGGGAGGGACCAATCAGCCCCAGCATTTT.

This clonotype was counted a few times. The chain recombines TRBV7-9 with TRBJ2-7; a weak D match, TRBD2 (6 bases). Looked up from germline, CDR1 is SEHNR and CDR2 is FQNEAQ (reference sequence). Trimming pared 8 bases from V and 0 bases from J, leaving 14 bases between. There are 14 residues in the CDR3. The CDR3 loop reads CASSLEGSSYEQYF. The CDR3 nucleotides read TGTGCCAGCTCACTGGAGGGTTCCTCCTACGAGCAGTACTTC.

V and J are TRBV27 and TRBJ1-5; possible D gene TRBD1, 6 bases. The CDR3 spans 15 residues. The V and J ends lost 0 bases and 7 bases respectively, with 13 bases between them. Germline V lookup: CDR1 MNHEY, CDR2 SMNVEV (reference sequence). The chain's CDR3 is CASSLSGGPGQPQHF. The CDR3 coding sequence is TGTGCCAGCAGTTTATCGGGGGGCCCAGGACAGCCCCAGCATTTT.

The chain has TRBV9 and TRBJ2-2; D call uncertain. V lost 3 bases and J 8 bases, leaving 8 bases between the germline ends. This CDR3 has 12 residues. Germline loops: CDR1 SGDLS, CDR2 YYNGEE. The CDR3 nucleotides are TGTGCCAGCAGCGGGTTAAGTGGGGAGCTGTTTTTT. Its protein is CASSGLSGELFF.

The chain recombines TRBV28 with TRBJ2-7; TRBD2 matches 12 bases. The V gene's germline CDR1 is MDHEN and CDR2 SYDVKM. The junction had 4 bases not matched to a gene; V was cut back by 6 bases and J by 4 bases. The CDR3 is 14 residues long. CDR3 protein: CASRITSGRYEQYF. Here the CDR3 DNA reads TGTGCCAGCAGGATAACTAGCGGGAGGTACGAGCAGTACTTC.

V gene TRBV29-1 combines with J gene TRBJ2-7; 8 bases agree with TRBD1. The CDR3 contains 13 residues. In germline, CDR1 is SQVTM, CDR2 ANQGSEA. V lost 3 bases, J lost 4 bases, and 5 bases stayed unmatched. In DNA, the CDR3 is TGCAGCGTTGAGGGTCAGGGGGCGTACGAGCAGTACTTC. Translated, it gives CSVEGQGAYEQYF.

The rearrangement links TRBV5-1 to TRBJ2-7; 7 nucleotides agree with TRBD1. The germline V gene encodes CDR1 SGHRS and CDR2 YFSETQ. J was trimmed by 6 bases and V by 2 bases; bases with no gene match: 11. This CDR3 comprises 15 residues. The CDR3 spells CASSFPGTDYSEQYF. CDR3 DNA: TGCGCCAGCAGCTTCCCCGGGACAGACTATTCCGAGCAGTACTTC.